The following is a T cell receptor beta chain sequence with its context. What it binds is not known. This entry belongs to a study of CD8 T cells in Susac syndrome. Germline loops: CDR1 SQVTM, CDR2 ANQGSEA. V shed 5 bases and J shed 0 bases, with 10 bases lying between them. CDR3 length: 13 residues. RNA, at roughly 0.5 to 1 ug, was reverse transcribed with random hexamers. TCRdb reprocessed the immunoSEQ multiplex PCR reads with MiXCR, giving one entry per CDR3 protein. The sample contains approximately 260,000 distinct CDR3 sequences, approximately 95% of which appear only once. Study-wide results and caveats: An acknowledgment was made by the study that its TCR sequencing and HLA analysis involved relatively few individuals. The CD4+ T cell repertoire of patients with Susac syndrome showed no detectable clonal expansion.

The authors carried out high-throughput sequencing of TCR beta. They applied it to CD8+ and CD4+ T cells obtained from blood. Patients having Susac syndrome satisfied recently defined diagnostic criteria for definite or probable disease. V usage is TRBV29-1 and J usage is TRBJ1-1; D unresolved. The receptor was derived from a human donor with Susac syndrome. Specimen: CD4+ T cells from PBMCs. The CDR3 DNA reads as TGCAGCGTTTGGGAACGGTTGAACACTGAAGCTTTCTTT. It encodes CSVWERLNTEAFF.